These T cell receptor beta chains were read from a single sample in a study of blood T cell repertoires in COVID-19. Sequencing used immunoSEQ multiplex PCR; TCRdb keeps in-frame clones, though not all of them. The table lists hundreds of thousands of clones, more than 85% of them singletons. Material for sequencing was PBMCs or T cells enriched from blood (not recorded which). Source of these receptors: a woman aged 45 to 65 who had recovered from COVID-19. CDR3s include the opening cysteine and the closing phenylalanine or tryptophan. The D gene is left open where the match is weak. Where a row states a size, it is once, few, many or the class of an expanded clone; other rows omit it.

V: TRBV7-9
D: TRBD2
size: NA
J: TRBJ2-3
DNA: TGTGCCAGCAGCTTCACTAGCGGTACCACAGATACGCAGTATTTT
CDR3: CASSFTSGTTDTQYF

V: TRBV6-4
D: TRBD1
size: NA
J: TRBJ2-1
DNA: TGTGCCAGCAGTGCCCGCGGCATAGGGGGCTTCAATGAGCAGTTCTTC
CDR3: CASSARGIGGFNEQFF

V: TRBV29-1
D: TRBD1
size: NA
J: TRBJ1-2
DNA: TGCAGCGTTGCAGGACAGGGAGGTGGCTACACCTTC
CDR3: CSVAGQGGGYTF

V: TRBV7-2
D: TRBD2
size: NA
J: TRBJ2-1
DNA: TGTGCCAGCAGCTTGTGGGAGGGCTCCTACAATGAGCAGTTCTTC
CDR3: CASSLWEGSYNEQFF

V: TRBV7-9
D: NA
size: NA
J: TRBJ1-5
DNA: TGTGCCAGCAGCGATAGAGTTGGTCAGCCCCAGCATTTT
CDR3: CASSDRVGQPQHF

V: TRBV4-2
D: NA
size: few
J: TRBJ1-5
DNA: TGTGCCAGCAGCCAGTGGCAGGAAAATCAGCCCCAGCATTTT
CDR3: CASSQWQENQPQHF

V: TRBV5-1
D: NA
size: NA
J: TRBJ2-1
DNA: TGCGCCAGCAGCTTCACACAGGGCACCGGAGAGCAGTTCTTC
CDR3: CASSFTQGTGEQFF

V: TRBV5-1
D: NA
size: NA
J: TRBJ1-2
DNA: TGCGCCAGCAGCTTGGGGCGGGGAAACTATGGCTACACCTTC
CDR3: CASSLGRGNYGYTF

V: TRBV3-1/TRBV3-2
D: NA
size: NA
J: TRBJ2-7
DNA: TGTGCCAGCAGCCCCGCCCGGGGAGACGGGAGCGAGCAGTACTTC
CDR3: CASSPARGDGSEQYF

V: TRBV4-2
D: TRBD2
size: once
J: TRBJ2-1
DNA: TGTGCCAGCAGCCGGGCGGAACTAGCGGGCAATGAGCAGTTCTTC
CDR3: CASSRAELAGNEQFF

V: TRBV7-8
D: TRBD2
size: NA
J: TRBJ2-7
DNA: TGTGCCAGCAGCTCCGGACTAGCGGGGAGTCGGTACGAGCAGTACTTC
CDR3: CASSSGLAGSRYEQYF

V: TRBV27
D: TRBD2
size: NA
J: TRBJ2-2
DNA: TGTGCCAGCAGTTCCGGGACTAGAAACACCGGGGAGCTGTTTTTT
CDR3: CASSSGTRNTGELFF

V: TRBV7-9
D: NA
size: NA
J: TRBJ2-1
DNA: TGTGCCAGCAGCTACCGGGACTCAGGGGGCAATGAGCAGTTCTTC
CDR3: CASSYRDSGGNEQFF

V: TRBV6-5
D: NA
size: NA
J: TRBJ1-2
DNA: TGTGCCAGCAGTATCCGAGGGGGAGGGGTTGGCTACACCTTC
CDR3: CASSIRGGGVGYTF

V: TRBV4-1
D: NA
size: NA
J: TRBJ1-2
DNA: TGCGCCAGCAGCCAAGAAAGGGGTTCGGGCTATGGCTACACCTTC
CDR3: CASSQERGSGYGYTF

V: TRBV5-1
D: NA
size: NA
J: TRBJ2-2
DNA: TGCGCCAGCAGCTTGCCGTCCGCGGGACCAAACACCGGGGAGCTGTTTTTT
CDR3: CASSLPSAGPNTGELFF

V: TRBV6-5
D: NA
size: NA
J: TRBJ1-2
DNA: TGTGCCAGCAGTTACCGAAGACAGGAATATGGCTACACCTTC
CDR3: CASSYRRQEYGYTF

V: TRBV19
D: TRBD1
size: NA
J: TRBJ2-5
DNA: TGTGCCAGTAGTATCCAACAGGGGAAAGAGACCCAGTACTTC
CDR3: CASSIQQGKETQYF

V: TRBV13
D: NA
size: NA
J: TRBJ1-5
DNA: TGTGCCAGACAGGGAGTAAGCAATCAGCCCCAGCATTTT
CDR3: CARQGVSNQPQHF

V: TRBV12-3/TRBV12-4
D: TRBD2
size: NA
J: TRBJ2-1
DNA: TGTGCCAGCAGTTTAAGGCTAGCGGATGAGCAGTTCTTC
CDR3: CASSLRLADEQFF

V: TRBV6-5
D: TRBD1
size: NA
J: TRBJ2-5
DNA: TGTGCCAGCAGTAGACCGGGACAGCAAGAGACCCAGTACTTC
CDR3: CASSRPGQQETQYF

V: TRBV12-3/TRBV12-4
D: NA
size: NA
J: TRBJ1-3
DNA: TGTGCCAGCAATCAGAACACCATATATTTT
CDR3: CASNQNTIYF

V: TRBV9
D: TRBD1
size: NA
J: TRBJ1-2
DNA: TGTGCCAGCAGCGCCCGACAGGGGAGCGACGGCTACACCTTC
CDR3: CASSARQGSDGYTF

V: TRBV9
D: NA
size: NA
J: TRBJ1-1
DNA: TGTGCCAGCAGTAAACAGGGAAACACTGAAGCTTTCTTT
CDR3: CASSKQGNTEAFF

V: TRBV6-5
D: NA
size: NA
J: TRBJ2-7
DNA: TGTGCCAGCCTTACCTATATCTACGAGCAGTACTTC
CDR3: CASLTYIYEQYF

V: TRBV11-2
D: NA
size: NA
J: TRBJ2-7
DNA: TGTGCCAGCAGCTCCAGGAGAGGGCGGGAGCAGTACTTC
CDR3: CASSSRRGREQYF

V: TRBV19
D: NA
size: NA
J: TRBJ2-1
DNA: TGTGCCAGTAGTATATTGGGACTGTACAATGAGCAGTTCTTC
CDR3: CASSILGLYNEQFF

V: TRBV6-1
D: NA
size: once
J: TRBJ1-5
DNA: TGTGCCAGCAGTGAAGCGGAGACTCAGCCCCAGCATTTT
CDR3: CASSEAETQPQHF

V: TRBV30
D: TRBD1
size: NA
J: TRBJ2-7
DNA: TGTGCCTGGAGCCAGGGGGCCTTCTACGAGCAGTACTTC
CDR3: CAWSQGAFYEQYF

V: TRBV5-1
D: TRBD1
size: NA
J: TRBJ2-1
DNA: TGCGCCAGCCGGACAGGGAATAGCAACAATGAGCAGTTCTTC
CDR3: CASRTGNSNNEQFF

V: TRBV5-1
D: TRBD2
size: few
J: TRBJ2-3
DNA: TGCGCCAGCAGCCCCGGACTAGCGGGAGTGAGGGCAGATACGCAGTATTTT
CDR3: CASSPGLAGVRADTQYF

V: TRBV4-2
D: TRBD2
size: NA
J: TRBJ2-3
DNA: TGTGCCAGCAGCCAGGGACTAGCGGGGTATACGCAGTATTTT
CDR3: CASSQGLAGYTQYF

V: TRBV4-3
D: TRBD2
size: once
J: TRBJ2-1
DNA: TGCGCCAGCAGCGGACTAGCGGGAGTATATAGGAATGAGCAGTTCTTC
CDR3: CASSGLAGVYRNEQFF

V: TRBV30
D: NA
size: NA
J: TRBJ1-1
DNA: TGTGCCTGTCCACGAGCGTATGGGGGGGGCACTGAAGCTTTCTTT
CDR3: CACPRAYGGGTEAFF

V: TRBV7-2
D: TRBD1
size: NA
J: TRBJ2-7
DNA: TGTGCCAGCAGCTTAGTTTGGACAGGGTATCACGAGCAGTACTTC
CDR3: CASSLVWTGYHEQYF

V: TRBV6-2/TRBV6-3
D: TRBD2
size: NA
J: TRBJ2-7
DNA: TGTGCCAGCAGTCCGCAGACTAGCGGGAGCTCCTACGAGCAGTACTTC
CDR3: CASSPQTSGSSYEQYF

V: TRBV10-1
D: NA
size: NA
J: TRBJ2-1
DNA: TGCGCCAGCAGTGAGGTTCCGGGAATATACAATGAGCAGTTCTTC
CDR3: CASSEVPGIYNEQFF

V: TRBV20-1
D: TRBD1
size: NA
J: TRBJ2-5
DNA: TGCAGTGCTAGTGGGGACAGTCCAGAGACCCAGTACTTC
CDR3: CSASGDSPETQYF

V: TRBV15
D: TRBD1
size: NA
J: TRBJ1-2
DNA: TGTGCCACCAGCAGGACAGGGGCGTATGGCTACACCTTC
CDR3: CATSRTGAYGYTF

V: TRBV7-3
D: NA
size: NA
J: TRBJ2-1
DNA: TGTGCCAGCAGCCTACAGCATAACTCCTACAATGAGCAGTTCTTC
CDR3: CASSLQHNSYNEQFF

V: TRBV4-1
D: TRBD2
size: NA
J: TRBJ2-1
DNA: TGCGCCAGCAGCCAAGTGGTAGGGACTAGTAGTTATGAGCAGTTCTTC
CDR3: CASSQVVGTSSYEQFF

V: TRBV12-3/TRBV12-4
D: NA
size: NA
J: TRBJ2-7
DNA: TGTGCCAGCAGCGCGACAGTGAACGAGCAGTACTTC
CDR3: CASSATVNEQYF

V: TRBV12-3/TRBV12-4
D: NA
size: once
J: TRBJ1-5
DNA: TGTGCCAGCAGCTATAGGCGGGATCAGCCCCAGCATTTT
CDR3: CASSYRRDQPQHF

V: TRBV6-2/TRBV6-3
D: TRBD1
size: NA
J: TRBJ1-2
DNA: TGTGCCAGCAGTACCTCAGGGGGGAACTATGGCTACACCTTC
CDR3: CASSTSGGNYGYTF

V: TRBV14
D: NA
size: once
J: TRBJ1-2
DNA: TGTGCCAGCAGCCCGAAAAAAACAGGATCCGACTATGGCTACACCTTC
CDR3: CASSPKKTGSDYGYTF

V: TRBV5-1
D: TRBD2
size: NA
J: TRBJ2-3
DNA: TGCGCCAGCAGCTTAGCGGGGAGCGTCTTAGATACGCAGTATTTT
CDR3: CASSLAGSVLDTQYF

V: TRBV6-2/TRBV6-3
D: NA
size: NA
J: TRBJ1-4
DNA: TGTGCCAGCAGTTTGCGTATGAGCCCTAATGAAAAACTGTTTTTT
CDR3: CASSLRMSPNEKLFF

V: TRBV4-1
D: TRBD2
size: NA
J: TRBJ2-6
DNA: TGCGCCAGCAGCCAAGTTCCGGTAGTTAGCGGGATAACTGGGGCCAACGTCCTGACTTTC
CDR3: CASSQVPVVSGITGANVLTF